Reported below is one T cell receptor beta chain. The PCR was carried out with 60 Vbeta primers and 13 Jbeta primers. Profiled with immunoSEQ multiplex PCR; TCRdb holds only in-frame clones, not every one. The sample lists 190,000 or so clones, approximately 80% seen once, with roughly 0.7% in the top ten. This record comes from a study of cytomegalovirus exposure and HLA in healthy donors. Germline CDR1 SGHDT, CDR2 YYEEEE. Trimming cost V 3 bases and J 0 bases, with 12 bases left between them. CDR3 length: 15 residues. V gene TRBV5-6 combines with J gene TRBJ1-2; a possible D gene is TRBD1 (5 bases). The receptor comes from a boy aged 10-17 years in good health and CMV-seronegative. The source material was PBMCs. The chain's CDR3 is CASSSGAAANYGYTF. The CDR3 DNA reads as TGTGCCAGCAGCTCTGGGGCAGCAGCTAACTATGGCTACACCTTC. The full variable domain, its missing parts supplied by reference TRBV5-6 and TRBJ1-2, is DAGVTQSPTHLIKTRGQQVTLRCSPKSGHDTVSWYQQALGQGPQFIFQYYEEEERQRGNFPDRFSGHQFPNYSSELNVNALLLGDSALYLCASSSGAAANYGYTFGSGTRLTVV.